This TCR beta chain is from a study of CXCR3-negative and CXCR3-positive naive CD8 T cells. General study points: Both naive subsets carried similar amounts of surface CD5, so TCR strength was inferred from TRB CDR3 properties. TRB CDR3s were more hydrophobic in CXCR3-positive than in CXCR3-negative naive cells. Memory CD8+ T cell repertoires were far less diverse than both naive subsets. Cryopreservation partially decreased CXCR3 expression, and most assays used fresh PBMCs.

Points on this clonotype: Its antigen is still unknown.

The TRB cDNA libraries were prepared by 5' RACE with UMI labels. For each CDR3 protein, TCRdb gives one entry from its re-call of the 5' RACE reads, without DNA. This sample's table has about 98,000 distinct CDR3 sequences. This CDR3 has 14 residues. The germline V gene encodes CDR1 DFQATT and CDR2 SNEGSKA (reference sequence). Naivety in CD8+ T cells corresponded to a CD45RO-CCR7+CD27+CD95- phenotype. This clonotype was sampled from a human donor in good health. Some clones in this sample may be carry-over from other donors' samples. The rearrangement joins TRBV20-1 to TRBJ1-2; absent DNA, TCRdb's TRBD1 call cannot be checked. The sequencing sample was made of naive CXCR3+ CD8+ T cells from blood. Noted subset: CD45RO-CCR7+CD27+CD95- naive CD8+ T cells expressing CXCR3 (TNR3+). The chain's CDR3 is CSARTGVGNYGYTF.